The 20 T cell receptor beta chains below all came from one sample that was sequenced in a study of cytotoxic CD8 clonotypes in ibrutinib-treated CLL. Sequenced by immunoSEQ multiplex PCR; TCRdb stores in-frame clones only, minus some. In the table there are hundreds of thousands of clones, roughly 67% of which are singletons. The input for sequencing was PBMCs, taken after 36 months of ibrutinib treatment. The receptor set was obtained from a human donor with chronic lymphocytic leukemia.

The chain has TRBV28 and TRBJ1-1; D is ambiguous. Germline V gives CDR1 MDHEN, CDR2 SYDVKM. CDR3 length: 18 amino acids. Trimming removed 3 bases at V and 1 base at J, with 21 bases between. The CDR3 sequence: CASSFPYGLVGKNTEAFF. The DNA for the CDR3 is TGTGCCAGCAGTTTTCCCTACGGGTTGGTGGGTAAGAACACTGAAGCTTTCTTT.

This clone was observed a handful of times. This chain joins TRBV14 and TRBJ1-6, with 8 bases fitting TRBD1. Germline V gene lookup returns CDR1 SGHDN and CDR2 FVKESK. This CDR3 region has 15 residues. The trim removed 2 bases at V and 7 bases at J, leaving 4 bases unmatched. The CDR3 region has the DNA TGTGCCAGCAGCCAAACAGGACAGGGAAATTCACCCCTCCACTTT. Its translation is CASSQTGQGNSPLHF. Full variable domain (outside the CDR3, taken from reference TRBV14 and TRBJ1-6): EAGVTQFPSHSVIEKGQTVTLRCDPISGHDNLYWYRRVMGKEIKFLLHFVKESKQDESGMPNNRFLAERTGGTYSTLKVQPAELEDSGVYFCASSQTGQGNSPLHFGNGTRLTVT.

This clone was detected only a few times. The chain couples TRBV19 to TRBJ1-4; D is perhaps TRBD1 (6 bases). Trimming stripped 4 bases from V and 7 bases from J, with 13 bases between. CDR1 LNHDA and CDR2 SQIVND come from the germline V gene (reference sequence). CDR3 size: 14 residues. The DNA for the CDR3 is TGTGCCAGTAGTAACGACAGGCTTTTTGAAAAACTGTTTTTT. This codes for CASSNDRLFEKLFF.

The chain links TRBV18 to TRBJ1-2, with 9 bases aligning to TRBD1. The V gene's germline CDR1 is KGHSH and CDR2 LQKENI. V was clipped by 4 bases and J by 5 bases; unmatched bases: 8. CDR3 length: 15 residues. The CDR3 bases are TGTGCCAGCTCACTCACGGACAGGGGCGAGTATGGCTACACCTTC. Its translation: CASSLTDRGEYGYTF.

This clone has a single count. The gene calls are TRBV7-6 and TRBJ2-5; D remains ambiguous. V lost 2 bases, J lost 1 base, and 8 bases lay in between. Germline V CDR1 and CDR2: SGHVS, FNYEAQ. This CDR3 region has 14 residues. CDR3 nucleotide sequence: TGTGCCAGCAGCTTAACAGCGACCCAAGAGACCCAGTACTTC. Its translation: CASSLTATQETQYF. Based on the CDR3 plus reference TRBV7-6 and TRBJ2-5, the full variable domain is GAGVSQSPRYKVTKRGQDVALRCDPISGHVSLYWYRQALGQGPEFLTYFNYEAQQDKSGLPNDRFSAERPEGSISTLTIQRTEQRDSAMYRCASSLTATQETQYFGPGTRLLVL.

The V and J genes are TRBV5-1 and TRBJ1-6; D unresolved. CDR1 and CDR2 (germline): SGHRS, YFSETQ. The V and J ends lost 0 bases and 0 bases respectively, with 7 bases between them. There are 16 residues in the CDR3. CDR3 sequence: CASSLGSSSYNSPLHF. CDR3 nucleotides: TGCGCCAGCAGCTTGGGGAGTAGCTCCTATAATTCACCCCTCCACTTT.

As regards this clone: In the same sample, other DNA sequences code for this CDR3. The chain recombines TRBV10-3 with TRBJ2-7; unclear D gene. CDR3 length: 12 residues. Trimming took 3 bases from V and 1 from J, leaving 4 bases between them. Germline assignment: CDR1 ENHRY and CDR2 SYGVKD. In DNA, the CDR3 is TGTGCCATCAGTGATTCTTCCTACGAGCAGTACTTC. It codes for CAISDSSYEQYF.

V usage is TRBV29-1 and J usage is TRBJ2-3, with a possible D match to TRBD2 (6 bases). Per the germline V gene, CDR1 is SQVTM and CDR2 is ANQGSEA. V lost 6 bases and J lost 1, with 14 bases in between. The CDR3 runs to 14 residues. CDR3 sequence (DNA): TGCAGCGTACTCCCGGGACTTGGCACAGATACGCAGTATTTT. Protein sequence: CSVLPGLGTDTQYF.

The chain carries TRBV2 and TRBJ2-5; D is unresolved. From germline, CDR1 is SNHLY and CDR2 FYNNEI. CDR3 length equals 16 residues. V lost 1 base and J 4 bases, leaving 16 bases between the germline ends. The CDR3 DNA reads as TGTGCCAGCAGTGAAGTCGGATGGAAGTCGCGAGAGACCCAGTACTTC. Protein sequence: CASSEVGWKSRETQYF.

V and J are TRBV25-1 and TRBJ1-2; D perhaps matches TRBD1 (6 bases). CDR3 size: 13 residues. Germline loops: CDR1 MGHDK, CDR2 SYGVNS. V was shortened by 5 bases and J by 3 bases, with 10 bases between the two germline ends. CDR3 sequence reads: CASSLPGDYGYTF. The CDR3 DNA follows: TGTGCCAGCAGTCTTCCAGGGGACTATGGCTACACCTTC.

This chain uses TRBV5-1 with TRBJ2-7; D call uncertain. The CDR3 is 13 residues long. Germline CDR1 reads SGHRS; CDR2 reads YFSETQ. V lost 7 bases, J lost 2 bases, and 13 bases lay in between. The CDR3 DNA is TGCGCCAGCCGACCGCTTAATACCTACGAGCAGTACTTC. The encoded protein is CASRPLNTYEQYF.

The CDR3 DNA is TGCGCCAGCAGTCAAAGCTTTTCGCAAAACACCATATATTTT. It translates to CASSQSFSQNTIYF. This rearrangement joins TRBV5-1 to TRBJ1-3; D remains unclear. Trimming stripped 5 bases from V and 6 bases from J, with 15 bases between. Germline loops: CDR1 SGHRS, CDR2 YFSETQ. CDR3 length equals 14 residues. Full variable domain (remainder filled in from reference TRBV5-1 and TRBJ1-3): KAGVTQTPRYLIKTRGQQVTLSCSPISGHRSVSWYQQTPGQGLQFLFEYFSETQRNKGNFPGRFSGRQFSNSRSEMNVSTLELGDSALYLCASSQSFSQNTIYFGEGSWLTVV.

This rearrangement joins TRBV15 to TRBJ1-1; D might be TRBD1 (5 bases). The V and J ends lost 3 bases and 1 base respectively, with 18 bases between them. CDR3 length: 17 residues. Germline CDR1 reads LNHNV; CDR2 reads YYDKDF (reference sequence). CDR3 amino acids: CATSRRTRRASNTEAFF. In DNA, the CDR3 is TGTGCCACCAGCAGGCGAACTCGCAGGGCCTCGAACACTGAAGCTTTCTTT.

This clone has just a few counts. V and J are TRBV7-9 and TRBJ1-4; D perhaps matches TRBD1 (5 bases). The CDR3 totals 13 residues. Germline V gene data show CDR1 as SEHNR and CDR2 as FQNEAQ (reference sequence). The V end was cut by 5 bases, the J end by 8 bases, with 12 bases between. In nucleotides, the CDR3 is TGTGCCAGCAGCGAGACAGCGCCGGAAAAACTGTTTTTT. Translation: CASSETAPEKLFF.

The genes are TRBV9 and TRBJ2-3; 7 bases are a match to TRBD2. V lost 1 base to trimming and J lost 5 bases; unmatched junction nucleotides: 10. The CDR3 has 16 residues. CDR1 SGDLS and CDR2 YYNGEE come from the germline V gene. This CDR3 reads CASSVKRDQLEDTQYF. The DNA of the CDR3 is TGTGCCAGCAGCGTAAAGCGGGACCAACTCGAAGATACGCAGTATTTT.

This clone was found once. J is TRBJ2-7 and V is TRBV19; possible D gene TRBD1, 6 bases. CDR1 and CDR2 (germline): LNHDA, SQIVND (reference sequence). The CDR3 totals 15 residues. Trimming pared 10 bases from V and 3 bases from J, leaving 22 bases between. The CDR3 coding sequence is TGTGCCACCCGAAACTCTCCGGGACACATCTACGAGCAGTACTTC. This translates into CATRNSPGHIYEQYF.

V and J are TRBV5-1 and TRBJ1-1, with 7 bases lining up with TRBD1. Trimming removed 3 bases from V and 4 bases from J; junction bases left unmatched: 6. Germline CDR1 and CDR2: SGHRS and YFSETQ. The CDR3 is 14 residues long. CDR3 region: CASSSRQGGTEAFF. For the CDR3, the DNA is TGCGCCAGCAGCTCCCGACAGGGTGGCACTGAAGCTTTCTTT.

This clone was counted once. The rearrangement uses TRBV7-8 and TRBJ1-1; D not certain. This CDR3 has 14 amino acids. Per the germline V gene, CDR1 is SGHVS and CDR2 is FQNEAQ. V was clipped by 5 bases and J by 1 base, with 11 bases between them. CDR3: CASSGGGANTEAFF. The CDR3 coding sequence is TGTGCCAGCAGCGGAGGAGGAGCGAACACTGAAGCTTTCTTT. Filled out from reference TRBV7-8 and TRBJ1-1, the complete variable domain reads GAGVSQSPRYKVAKRGQDVALRCDPISGHVSLFWYQQALGQGPEFLTYFQNEAQLDKSGLPSDRFFAERPEGSVSTLKIQRTQQEDSAVYLCASSGGGANTEAFFGQGTRLTVV.

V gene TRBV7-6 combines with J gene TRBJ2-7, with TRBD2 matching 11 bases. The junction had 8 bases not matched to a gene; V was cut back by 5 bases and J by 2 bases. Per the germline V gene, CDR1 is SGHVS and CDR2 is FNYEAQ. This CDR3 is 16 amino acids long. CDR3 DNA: TGTGCCAGCAGCAGCACACTAGCGGGGGACGCCTACGAGCAGTACTTC. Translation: CASSSTLAGDAYEQYF.

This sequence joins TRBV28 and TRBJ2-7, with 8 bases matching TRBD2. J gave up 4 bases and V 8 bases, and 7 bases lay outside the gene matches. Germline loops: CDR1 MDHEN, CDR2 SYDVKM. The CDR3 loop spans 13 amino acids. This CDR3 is CASRQAGVYEQYF. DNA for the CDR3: TGTGCCAGCCGTCAAGCGGGAGTGTACGAGCAGTACTTC.